This note documents a single T cell receptor beta chain sequence. Antigen unknown. Trimming pared 1 base from V and 4 bases from J, leaving 12 bases between. The CDR3 totals 15 residues. CDR1 SGHRS and CDR2 YFSETQ come from the germline V gene. TCRdb reprocessed the RT-PCR reads with MiXCR, giving one entry per CDR3 protein. The sample lists a few hundred thousand distinct CDR3 sequences, around 7.7% seen once, with around 13% in the top ten. The data stem from a study of response to subunit inactivated influenza vaccine. Findings and limits, study-wide: The authors suggested that every seasonal influenza vaccination recruits few new T cells.

Here the sequenced sample was PBMCs from blood, taken roughly 24 months after vaccination. J is TRBJ2-1 and V is TRBV5-1; D is unresolved. This clonotype originated in a man aged 50-75 years who received an inactivated influenza vaccine. The CDR3, as DNA: TGCGCCAGCAGCTTGAAGCCCCCAGGATACAATGAGCAGTTCTTC. Translating it yields CASSLKPPGYNEQFF.